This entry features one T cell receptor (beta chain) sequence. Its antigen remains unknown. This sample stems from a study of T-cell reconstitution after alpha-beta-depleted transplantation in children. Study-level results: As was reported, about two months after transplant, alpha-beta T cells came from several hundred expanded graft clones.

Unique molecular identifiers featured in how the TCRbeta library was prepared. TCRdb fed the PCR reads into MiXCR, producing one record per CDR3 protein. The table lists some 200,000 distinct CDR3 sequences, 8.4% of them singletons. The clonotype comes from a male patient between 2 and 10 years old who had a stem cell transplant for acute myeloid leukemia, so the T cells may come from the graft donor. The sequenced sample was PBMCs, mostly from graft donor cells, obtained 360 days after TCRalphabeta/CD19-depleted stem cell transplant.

The chain's CDR3 is CASSYSSGMSYNEQFF. The CDR3 DNA sequence: TGTGCCAGCAGCTACTCTAGCGGGATGTCCTACAATGAGCAGTTCTTC. The chain uses TRBV7-2 and TRBJ2-1; 9 bases map to TRBD2. V shed 4 bases and J 1 base; nucleotides not matched to a gene: 5. This CDR3 region has 16 residues. Germline CDR1 is SGHTA and CDR2 is FQGNSA. Variable domain in full (rest from reference TRBV7-2 and TRBJ2-1): GAGVSQSPSNKVTEKGKDVELRCDPISGHTALYWYRQSLGQGLEFLIYFQGNSAPDKSGLPSDRFSAERTGGSVSTLTIQRTQQEDSAVYLCASSYSSGMSYNEQFFGPGTRLTVL.